A single sample is the source of the 28 T cell receptor beta chains below, sequenced in a study of Graves' ophthalmopathy and Graves' hyperthyroidism. RNA transcripts provided the template for amplifying TCR beta CDR3 regions. HTBI primers were used in a first-round RT-PCR, which preceded a second-round multiplex PCR. TCRdb fed the multiplex PCR reads into MiXCR, producing one record per CDR3 protein. The table records a few hundred thousand distinct CDR3 sequences, about 16% of them present only once. The material sequenced was peripheral blood. The receptors were sampled from a woman between 18 and 30 years old with stable Graves' hyperthyroidism.

This clonotype showed up just once. The J gene is TRBJ1-5, the V gene TRBV10-3; TRBD1 matches 8 bases. With 6 bases clipped from V and 1 base from J, the junction kept 8 bases outside the gene matches. This CDR3 is built from 16 residues. The germline V gene encodes CDR1 ENHRY and CDR2 SYGVKD. The CDR3 nucleotides read TGTGCCATCAGCGAGACCGGACAGGGCAGCAATCAGCCCCAGCATTTT. It is translated as CAISETGQGSNQPQHF.

This clonotype was seen a handful of times. This chain uses TRBV29-1 with TRBJ2-6; D call uncertain. The CDR3 extends over 16 amino acids. The V gene lost 6 bases and the J gene lost 4 bases, with 19 bases spanning the gap. CDR1 SQVTM and CDR2 ANQGSEA come from the germline V gene. CDR3 protein: CSVVLSLGSGANVLTF. The DNA for the CDR3 is TGCAGCGTCGTCTTGAGCCTTGGGTCCGGGGCCAACGTCCTGACTTTC.

This chain joins TRBV6-1 and TRBJ2-7; 8 nucleotides line up with TRBD1. V lost 2 bases and J lost 6; bases outside the gene matches: 9. This CDR3 contains 15 residues. Germline V gives CDR1 MNHNS, CDR2 SASEGT. The CDR3 coding sequence is TGTGCCAGCAGTGAAACCGGGACAGGAGGAGTCGAGCAGTACTTC. Protein: CASSETGTGGVEQYF.

There are many counts of this clonotype. V and J are TRBV20-1 and TRBJ1-5, with 7 bases fitting TRBD1. Germline CDR1 and CDR2: DFQATT and SNEGSKA (reference sequence). V shed 4 bases, J shed 3 bases, and the junction held 6 bases outside the gene matches. CDR3 length: 14 amino acids. This chain's CDR3 is CSATQGQYNQPQHF. The CDR3 DNA reads TGCAGTGCTACTCAGGGACAGTACAATCAGCCCCAGCATTTT.

This clonotype was recorded a few times. The chain couples TRBV18 to TRBJ1-5, with 7 bases that match TRBD1. The CDR3 is made up of 16 amino acids. J gave up 0 bases and V 5 bases, and 7 bases lay outside the gene matches. The V gene's germline CDR1 is KGHSH and CDR2 LQKENI. CDR3 in amino acids: CASSSKPGGSNQPQHF. CDR3 nucleotides: TGTGCCAGCTCATCGAAACCAGGGGGTAGCAATCAGCCCCAGCATTTT.

Ten or more counts support this clonotype. The chain is built from TRBV12-3 or TRBV12-4 and TRBJ1-6, with D unclear. The V and J ends lost 6 bases and 6 bases respectively, with 12 bases between them. The CDR3 is 14 residues long. CDR3 nucleotides: TGTGCCAGCAGATTTAGCGACCCTAATTCACCCCTCCACTTT. It is translated as CASRFSDPNSPLHF.

This clonotype has ten or more counts. The V call is TRBV6-6, the J call TRBJ1-6, with TRBD1 identical over 10 bases. The CDR3 extends over 20 amino acids. Germline CDR1 reads MNHNY; CDR2 reads SVGAGI (reference sequence). Germline trimming cut 0 bases from V and 5 bases from J; bases unmatched to any gene: 13. The CDR3 spells CASSYSGQGRFFSHNSPLHF. CDR3 DNA: TGTGCCAGCAGTTACTCGGGACAGGGGCGATTCTTCTCACATAATTCACCCCTCCACTTT.

At least ten counts were recorded for this clonotype. The rearrangement joins TRBV6-1 to TRBJ2-7, with D possibly being TRBD1 or TRBD2 (5 bases each). Trimming cost V 8 bases and J 3 bases, with 14 bases left between them. Germline CDR1 MNHNS, CDR2 SASEGT. CDR3 length equals 13 residues. CDR3 coding DNA: TGTGCCAGCGCAACCAGGGAGTTCTACGAGCAGTACTTC. It yields the protein CASATREFYEQYF.

The sample holds many counts of this clonotype. This chain uses TRBV7-2 with TRBJ1-2; TRBD1 matches 7 bases. CDR3 size: 14 residues. V lost 7 bases and J lost 6; bases outside the gene matches: 11. Germline V gives CDR1 SGHTA, CDR2 FQGNSA. CDR3 DNA: TGTGCCAGCACCCGGGACAGCTCGAAGGATGGCTACACCTTC. This encodes CASTRDSSKDGYTF.

The table lists this clonotype with many counts. The chain uses TRBV20-1 and TRBJ2-5; D not resolved. There are 14 residues in the CDR3. V lost 2 bases and J 4 bases, leaving 14 bases between the germline ends. Germline V lookup: CDR1 DFQATT, CDR2 SNEGSKA (reference sequence). CDR3 sequence reads: CSARTRAQGETQYF. As DNA, the CDR3 is TGCAGTGCTAGAACTCGGGCTCAAGGAGAGACCCAGTACTTC.

In this sample, this clonotype turned up many times. V and J are TRBV12-3 or TRBV12-4 and TRBJ1-6, with 7 bases matching TRBD1. The CDR3 spans 15 residues. J was trimmed by 7 bases and V by 5 bases; bases with no gene match: 8. The DNA for the CDR3 is TGTGCCAGCAGTCAGGCGGGACAGCGGAATTCACCCCTCCACTTT. Protein product: CASSQAGQRNSPLHF.

The sample holds one count of this clonotype. V usage is TRBV28 and J usage is TRBJ2-7; 7 nucleotides agree with TRBD2. This CDR3 has 15 amino acids. V lost 6 bases to trimming and J lost 7 bases; unmatched junction nucleotides: 15. From germline, CDR1 is MDHEN and CDR2 SYDVKM. CDR3 region: CASRTHGLVRYEQYF. The CDR3, as DNA: TGTGCCAGCAGAACCCACGGACTAGTCCGTTATGAGCAGTACTTC.

This clonotype was counted once. In nucleotides, the CDR3 is TGTGCCAGCACACGTGGGGGAGGATGGGACGAGCAGTACTTC. Encoded protein: CASTRGGGWDEQYF. V gene TRBV12-3 or TRBV12-4 combines with J gene TRBJ2-7; TRBD2 is a possible D gene (6 bases). The CDR3 totals 14 residues. Trimming left V 7 bases short and J 5 bases short, with 18 bases between.

In this sample, this clonotype turned up many times. V and J are TRBV6-2 or TRBV6-3 and TRBJ1-5, with 8 bases identical to TRBD1. This CDR3 is built from 13 residues. V shed 10 bases and J 7 bases; nucleotides not matched to a gene: 9. Germline V lookup: CDR1 MNHEY, CDR2 SVGEGT. The CDR3 DNA sequence: TGTGCCAACCCGGACAGGGTTCGCCAGCCCCAGCATTTT. Protein product: CANPDRVRQPQHF.

This chain links TRBV9 with TRBJ1-5; D might be TRBD1 (6 bases). The germline gives CDR1 SGDLS, CDR2 YYNGEE. Trimming pared 3 bases from V and 4 bases from J, leaving 11 bases between. The CDR3 sequence is 14 residues long. Written as DNA, the CDR3 is TGTGCCAGCAGCGAGGGGGGGTGGAATCAGCCCCAGCATTTT. It encodes CASSEGGWNQPQHF.

This clonotype has at least ten counts. The chain carries TRBV7-9 and TRBJ2-7; the match to TRBD1 covers 7 bases. Germline CDR1 and CDR2: SEHNR and FQNEAQ (reference sequence). This CDR3 comprises 13 residues. Trimming took 2 bases from V and 6 from J; bases not matched to a gene: 4. The CDR3 nucleotides are TGTGCCAGCAGCTTATCGACAGGGAGCGAGCAGTACTTC. Translation: CASSLSTGSEQYF.

This clonotype was seen more than once but under ten times. The V call is TRBV6-2 or TRBV6-3, the J call TRBJ2-7; either TRBD1 or TRBD2 may supply D (5 bases each). Trimming shortened V by 10 bases and J by 5 bases, and 18 bases separated the two germline ends. The CDR3 sequence is 13 residues long. The germline CDR1 and CDR2 sequences are MNHEY and SVGEGT. DNA of the CDR3: TGTGCCACGTCCCGGGGCCGCCGCGACGAGCAGTACTTC. Translated, it gives CATSRGRRDEQYF.

This clonotype was picked up many times. The chain joins TRBV19 to TRBJ1-1; 7 nucleotides agree with TRBD1. The CDR3 runs 13 residues. Germline V gene lookup returns CDR1 LNHDA and CDR2 SQIVND (reference sequence). Losses at the gene ends were 9 bases for V and 4 bases for J; bases not matched to a gene: 8. CDR3 protein: CASAIDRVTEAFF. Written as DNA, the CDR3 is TGTGCCAGCGCTATTGACAGGGTCACTGAAGCTTTCTTT.

V and J are TRBV12-3 or TRBV12-4 and TRBJ2-3; 8 bases match TRBD1. The length of the CDR3 is 16 residues. V was clipped by 2 bases and J by 0 bases; unmatched bases: 4. CDR3 residues: CASSLRTGFSTDTQYF. In nucleotides, the CDR3 is TGTGCCAGCAGTTTAAGGACAGGGTTTAGCACAGATACGCAGTATTTT.

At least ten counts were recorded for this clonotype. The genes are TRBV6-2 or TRBV6-3 and TRBJ1-2; D gene uncertain. The V gene lost 7 bases and the J gene lost 2 bases, with 23 bases spanning the gap. Germline V gene lookup returns CDR1 MNHEY and CDR2 SVGEGT. The CDR3 loop spans 17 amino acids. CDR3 bases: TGTGCCAGCACCGGGCACTGGATACTTCCCAAAAACTATGGCTACACCTTC. It codes for CASTGHWILPKNYGYTF.

This clonotype was seen ten or more times. The V call is TRBV20-1, the J call TRBJ1-2, with D unclear. V was cut by 7 bases and J by 7 bases, with 4 bases left in between. The CDR3 runs to 8 residues. Germline V gene sequence: CDR1 DFQATT, CDR2 SNEGSKA (reference sequence). CDR3 sequence: CSVSGYTF. Written as DNA, the CDR3 is TGCAGTGTCAGTGGCTACACCTTC.

Of note for this clonotype: One junction end disagrees with the germline gene, perhaps due to a read error. The chain recombines TRBV11-2 with TRBJ1-1; TRBD1 is a possible D gene (5 bases). The germline CDR1 and CDR2 sequences are SGHAT and FQNNGV. The CDR3 covers 16 residues. This chain's CDR3 is CASSLGWRGQNTEAFF. The CDR3 DNA follows: TGTGCCAGCAGTTTAGGTTGGCGTGGACAGAACACTGAAGCTTTCTTT. Combining the CDR3 with reference TRBV11-2 and TRBJ1-1 gives the whole variable domain EAGVAQSPRYKIIEKRQSVAFWCNPISGHATLYWYQQILGQGPKLLIQFQNNGVVDDSQLPKDRFSAERLKGVDSTLKIQPAKLEDSAVYLCASSLGWRGQNTEAFFGQGTRLTVV.

This clonotype was observed at least ten times. V and J are TRBV6-5 and TRBJ1-1, with 7 bases that match TRBD1. The germline CDR1 and CDR2 sequences are MNHEY and SVGAGI. This CDR3 comprises 13 residues. Trimming at V came to 2 bases and at J to 4 bases, leaving 1 base not matched to a gene. The CDR3 nucleotides are TGTGCCAGCAGTTACCCAGGGGGCACTGAAGCTTTCTTT. This encodes CASSYPGGTEAFF.

V usage is TRBV6-5 and J usage is TRBJ1-3, with unresolved D. The CDR3 consists of 17 residues. Trimming removed 0 bases from V and 4 bases from J, with 16 bases in between. CDR1 and CDR2 (germline): MNHEY, SVGAGI. The CDR3 loop reads CASSYSKVRALGNTIYF. The CDR3 DNA reads as TGTGCCAGCAGTTACTCGAAGGTCCGAGCTCTAGGAAACACCATATATTTT.

The chain carries TRBV4-1 and TRBJ1-5, with no clear D. The CDR3 is 16 amino acids. Germline CDR1 reads MGHRA; CDR2 reads YSYEKL. V was clipped by 0 bases and J by 0 bases, with 9 bases between them. The CDR3 region is CASSQEGSLSNQPQHF. CDR3 DNA sequence: TGCGCCAGCAGCCAAGAGGGCAGCCTTAGCAATCAGCCCCAGCATTTT.

This clonotype occurred many times. The chain has TRBV7-2 and TRBJ2-7; D tentatively fits TRBD1 or TRBD2 (5 bases each). V lost 5 bases and J lost 2, with 7 bases in between. From germline, CDR1 is SGHTA and CDR2 FQGNSA. The length of the CDR3 is 12 residues. CDR3 residues: CASSGDAYEQYF. CDR3 nucleotide sequence: TGTGCCAGCAGCGGGGACGCCTACGAGCAGTACTTC.

There are many counts of this clonotype. The chain recombines TRBV11-2 with TRBJ1-1, with D uncertain. From germline, CDR1 is SGHAT and CDR2 FQNNGV. Trimming pared 5 bases from V and 7 bases from J, leaving 14 bases between. The CDR3 length is 13 residues. The CDR3 bases are TGTGCCAGCAGCGGACCAGGACGGATTGAAGCTTTCTTT. Translation: CASSGPGRIEAFF.

In this sample, this clonotype turned up many times. The gene calls are TRBV12-3 or TRBV12-4 and TRBJ1-1; D might be TRBD1 (5 bases). The CDR3 covers 14 residues. V lost 6 bases and J lost 4, with 15 bases in between. CDR3 DNA sequence: TGTGCCAGCAGCTCCGGGACGGTGGGCACTGAAGCTTTCTTT. It encodes CASSSGTVGTEAFF.